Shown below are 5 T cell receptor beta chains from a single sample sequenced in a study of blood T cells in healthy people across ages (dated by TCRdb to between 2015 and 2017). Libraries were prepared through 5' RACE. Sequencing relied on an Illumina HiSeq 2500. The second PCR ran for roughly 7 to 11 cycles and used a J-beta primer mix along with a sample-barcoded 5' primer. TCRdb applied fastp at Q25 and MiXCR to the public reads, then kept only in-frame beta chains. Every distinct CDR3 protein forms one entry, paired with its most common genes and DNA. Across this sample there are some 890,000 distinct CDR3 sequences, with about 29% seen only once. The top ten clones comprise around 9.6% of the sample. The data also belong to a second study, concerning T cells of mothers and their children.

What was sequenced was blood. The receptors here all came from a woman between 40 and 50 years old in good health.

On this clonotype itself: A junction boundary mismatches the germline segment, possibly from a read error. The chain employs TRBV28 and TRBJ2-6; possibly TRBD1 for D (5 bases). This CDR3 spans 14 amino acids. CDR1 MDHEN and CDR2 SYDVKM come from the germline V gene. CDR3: CASSLLSGANVPTF. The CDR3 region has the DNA TGTGCCAGCAGTTTATTATCTGGGGCCAACGTCCCGACTTTC.

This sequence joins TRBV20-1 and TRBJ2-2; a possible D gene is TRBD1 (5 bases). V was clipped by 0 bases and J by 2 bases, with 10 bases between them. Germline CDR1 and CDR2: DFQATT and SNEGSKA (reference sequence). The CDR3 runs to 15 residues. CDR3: CSARDRTTNTGELFF. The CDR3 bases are TGCAGTGCTAGAGACCGGACAACTAACACCGGGGAGCTGTTTTTT.

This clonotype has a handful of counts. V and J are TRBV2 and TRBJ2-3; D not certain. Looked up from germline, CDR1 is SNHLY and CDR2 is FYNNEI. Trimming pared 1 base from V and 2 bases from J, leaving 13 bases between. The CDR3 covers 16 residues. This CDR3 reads CASSEGGSSTTDTQYF. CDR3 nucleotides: TGTGCCAGCAGTGAAGGGGGAAGCTCAACCACAGATACGCAGTATTTT.

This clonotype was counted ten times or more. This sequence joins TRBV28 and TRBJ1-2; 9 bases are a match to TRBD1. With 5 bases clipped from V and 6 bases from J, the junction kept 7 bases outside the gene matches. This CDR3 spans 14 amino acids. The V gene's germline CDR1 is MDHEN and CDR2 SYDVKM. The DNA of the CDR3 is TGTGCCAGCAGTCCGACAGGGGGACACAATGGCTACACCTTC. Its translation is CASSPTGGHNGYTF.

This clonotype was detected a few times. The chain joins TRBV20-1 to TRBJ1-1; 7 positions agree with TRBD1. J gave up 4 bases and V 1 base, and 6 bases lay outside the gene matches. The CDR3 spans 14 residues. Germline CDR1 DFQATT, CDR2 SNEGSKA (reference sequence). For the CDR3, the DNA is TGCAGTGCTAGAGTGCGAGGACAGGCCACTGAAGCTTTCTTT. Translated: CSARVRGQATEAFF.